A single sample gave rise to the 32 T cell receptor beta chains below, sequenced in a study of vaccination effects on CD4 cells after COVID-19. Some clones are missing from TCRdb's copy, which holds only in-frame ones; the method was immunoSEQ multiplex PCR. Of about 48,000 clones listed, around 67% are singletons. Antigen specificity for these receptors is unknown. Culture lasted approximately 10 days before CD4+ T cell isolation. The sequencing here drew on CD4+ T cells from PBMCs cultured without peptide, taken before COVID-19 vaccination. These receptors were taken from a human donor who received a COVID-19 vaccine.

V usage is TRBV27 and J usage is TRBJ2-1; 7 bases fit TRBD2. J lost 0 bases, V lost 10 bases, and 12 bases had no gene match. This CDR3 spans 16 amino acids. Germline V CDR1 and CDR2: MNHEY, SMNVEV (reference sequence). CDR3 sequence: CATPGRGVRSYNEQFF. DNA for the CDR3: TGTGCCACCCCAGGACGGGGGGTCCGCTCCTACAATGAGCAGTTCTTC.

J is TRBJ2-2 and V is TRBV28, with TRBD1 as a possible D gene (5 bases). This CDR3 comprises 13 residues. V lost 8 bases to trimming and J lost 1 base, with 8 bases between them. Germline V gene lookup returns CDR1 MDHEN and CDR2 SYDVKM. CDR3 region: CASGQGNTGELFF. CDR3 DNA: TGTGCCAGCGGTCAGGGGAACACCGGGGAGCTGTTTTTT.

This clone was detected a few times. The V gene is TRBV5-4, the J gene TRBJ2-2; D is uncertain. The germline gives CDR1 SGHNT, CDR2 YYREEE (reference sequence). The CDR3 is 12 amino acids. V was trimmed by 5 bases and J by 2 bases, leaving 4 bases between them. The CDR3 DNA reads TGTGCCAGCAGTTTCAACACCGGGGAGCTGTTTTTT. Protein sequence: CASSFNTGELFF.

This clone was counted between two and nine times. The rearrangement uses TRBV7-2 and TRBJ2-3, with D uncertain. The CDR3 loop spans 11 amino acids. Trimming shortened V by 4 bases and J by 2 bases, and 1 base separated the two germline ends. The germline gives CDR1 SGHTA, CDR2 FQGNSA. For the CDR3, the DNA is TGTGCCAGCAGCTCCACAGATACGCAGTATTTT. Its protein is CASSSTDTQYF.

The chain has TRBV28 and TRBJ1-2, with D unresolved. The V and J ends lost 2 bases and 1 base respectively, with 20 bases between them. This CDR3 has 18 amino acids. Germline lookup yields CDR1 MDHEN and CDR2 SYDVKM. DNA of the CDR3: TGTGCCAGCAGTTTAAGGGATATGGTCCAGAGAAGTAACTATGGCTACACCTTC. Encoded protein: CASSLRDMVQRSNYGYTF.

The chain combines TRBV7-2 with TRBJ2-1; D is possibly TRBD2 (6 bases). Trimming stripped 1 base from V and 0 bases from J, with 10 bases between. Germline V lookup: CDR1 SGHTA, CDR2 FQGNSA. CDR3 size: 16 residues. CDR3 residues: CASSLGGRGSYNEQFF. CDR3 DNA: TGTGCCAGCAGCTTAGGTGGGCGGGGCTCCTACAATGAGCAGTTCTTC.

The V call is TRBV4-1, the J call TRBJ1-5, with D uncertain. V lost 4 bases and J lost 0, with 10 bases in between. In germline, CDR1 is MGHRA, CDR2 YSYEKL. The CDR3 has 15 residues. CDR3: CASSPDGNSNQPQHF. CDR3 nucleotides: TGCGCCAGCAGCCCCGATGGGAATAGCAATCAGCCCCAGCATTTT.

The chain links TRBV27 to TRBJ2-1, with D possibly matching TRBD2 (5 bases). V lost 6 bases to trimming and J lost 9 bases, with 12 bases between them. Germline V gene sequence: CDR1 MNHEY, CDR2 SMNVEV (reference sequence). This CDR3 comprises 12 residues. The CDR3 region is CASSGLGGEQFF. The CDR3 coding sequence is TGTGCCAGCAGCGGATTAGGAGGTGAGCAGTTCTTC.

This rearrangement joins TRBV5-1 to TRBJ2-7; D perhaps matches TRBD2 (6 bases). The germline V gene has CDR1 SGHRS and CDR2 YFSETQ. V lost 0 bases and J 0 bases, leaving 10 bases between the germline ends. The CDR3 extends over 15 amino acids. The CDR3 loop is CASSLGGTNSYEQYF. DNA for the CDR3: TGCGCCAGCAGCTTGGGCGGGACCAACTCCTACGAGCAGTACTTC.

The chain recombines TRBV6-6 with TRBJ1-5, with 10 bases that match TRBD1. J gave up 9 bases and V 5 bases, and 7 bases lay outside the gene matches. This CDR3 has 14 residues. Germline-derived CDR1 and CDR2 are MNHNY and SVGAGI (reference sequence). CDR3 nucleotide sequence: TGTGCCAGCAGTGGCGGGACAGGGGAGGCGCCCCAGCATTTT. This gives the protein CASSGGTGEAPQHF.

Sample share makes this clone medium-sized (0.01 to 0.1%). CDR3: CSVQTVAGRTDTQYF. Here the CDR3 DNA reads TGCAGCGTTCAAACCGTAGCGGGACGCACAGATACGCAGTATTTT. The chain recombines TRBV29-1 with TRBJ2-3; 8 bases map to TRBD2. The CDR3 runs 15 residues. The J segment lost 1 base and the V segment lost 5 bases, leaving 8 bases of the junction unmatched. CDR1 and CDR2 (germline): SQVTM, ANQGSEA.

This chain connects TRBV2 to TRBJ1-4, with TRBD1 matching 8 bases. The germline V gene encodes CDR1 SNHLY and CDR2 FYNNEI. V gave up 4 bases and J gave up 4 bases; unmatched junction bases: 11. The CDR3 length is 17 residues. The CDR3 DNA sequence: TGTGCCAGCAGTGCCGGGACAGGACGCGCTTTTAATGAAAAACTGTTTTTT. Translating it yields CASSAGTGRAFNEKLFF.

The CDR3 coding sequence is TGTGCCATCAGTGACCAGGGGGATGGCTACACCTTC. The encoded protein is CAISDQGDGYTF. The chain carries TRBV10-3 and TRBJ1-2, with 7 bases lining up with TRBD1. CDR3 length: 12 residues. In germline, CDR1 is ENHRY, CDR2 SYGVKD. V shed 3 bases and J 6 bases; nucleotides not matched to a gene: 1.

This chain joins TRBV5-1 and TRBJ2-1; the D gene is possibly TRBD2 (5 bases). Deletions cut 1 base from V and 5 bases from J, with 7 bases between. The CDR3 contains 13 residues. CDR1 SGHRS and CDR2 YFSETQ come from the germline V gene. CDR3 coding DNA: TGCGCCAGCAGCTTGATCGGGGACAATGAGCAGTTCTTC. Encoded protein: CASSLIGDNEQFF.

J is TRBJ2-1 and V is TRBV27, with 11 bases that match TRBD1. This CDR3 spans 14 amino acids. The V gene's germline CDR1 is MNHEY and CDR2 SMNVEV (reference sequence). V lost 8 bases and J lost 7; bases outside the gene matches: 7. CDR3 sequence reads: CASGPDRGRNEQFF. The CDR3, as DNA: TGTGCCAGCGGGCCGGACAGGGGGCGAAATGAGCAGTTCTTC.

CDR3 DNA: TGCGCCAGCAGCGTATCAGGGGTCTCTGGAAACACCATATATTTT. The encoded protein is CASSVSGVSGNTIYF. This chain joins TRBV5-1 and TRBJ1-3; TRBD1 is a possible D gene (6 bases). CDR3 length: 15 residues. The germline gives CDR1 SGHRS, CDR2 YFSETQ. The V end was cut by 4 bases, the J end by 0 bases, with 11 bases between. Complete variable domain (other parts from reference TRBV5-1 and TRBJ1-3): KAGVTQTPRYLIKTRGQQVTLSCSPISGHRSVSWYQQTPGQGLQFLFEYFSETQRNKGNFPGRFSGRQFSNSRSEMNVSTLELGDSALYLCASSVSGVSGNTIYFGEGSWLTVV.

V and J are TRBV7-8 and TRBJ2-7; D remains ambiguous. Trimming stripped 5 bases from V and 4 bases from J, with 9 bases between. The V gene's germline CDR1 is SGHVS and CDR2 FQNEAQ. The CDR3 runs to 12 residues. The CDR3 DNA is TGTGCCAGCAGCGGGATGGGTTACGAGCAGTACTTC. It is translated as CASSGMGYEQYF.

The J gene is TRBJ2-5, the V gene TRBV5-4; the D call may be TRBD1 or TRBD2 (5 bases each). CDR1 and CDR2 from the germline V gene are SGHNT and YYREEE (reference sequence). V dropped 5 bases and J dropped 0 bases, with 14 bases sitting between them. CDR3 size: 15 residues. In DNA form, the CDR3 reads TGTGCCAGCAGTAGCCGGGACCCCTACCAAGAGACCCAGTACTTC. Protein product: CASSSRDPYQETQYF.

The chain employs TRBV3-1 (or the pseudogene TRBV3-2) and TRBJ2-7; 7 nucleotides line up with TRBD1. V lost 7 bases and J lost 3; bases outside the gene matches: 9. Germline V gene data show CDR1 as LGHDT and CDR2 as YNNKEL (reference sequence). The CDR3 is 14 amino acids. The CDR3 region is CASMNSGQLYEQYF. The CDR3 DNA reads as TGTGCCAGCATGAACTCGGGACAGCTCTACGAGCAGTACTTC.

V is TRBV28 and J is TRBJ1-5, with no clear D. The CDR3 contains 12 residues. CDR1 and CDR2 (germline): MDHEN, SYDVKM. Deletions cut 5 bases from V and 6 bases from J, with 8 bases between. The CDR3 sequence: CASSDAGQPQHF. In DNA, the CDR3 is TGTGCCAGCAGTGATGCAGGTCAGCCCCAGCATTTT.

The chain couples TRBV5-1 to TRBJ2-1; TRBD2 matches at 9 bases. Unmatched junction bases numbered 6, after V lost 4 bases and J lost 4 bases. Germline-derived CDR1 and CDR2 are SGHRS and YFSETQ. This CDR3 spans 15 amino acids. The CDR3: CASSPSGTAYNEQFF. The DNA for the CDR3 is TGCGCCAGCAGCCCTAGCGGGACCGCGTACAATGAGCAGTTCTTC.

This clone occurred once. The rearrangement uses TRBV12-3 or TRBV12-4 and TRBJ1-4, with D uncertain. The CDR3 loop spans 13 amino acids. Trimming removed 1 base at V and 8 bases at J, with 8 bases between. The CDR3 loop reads CASSLDGGEKLFF. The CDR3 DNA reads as TGTGCCAGCAGTTTAGACGGCGGGGAAAAACTGTTTTTT.

CDR3 region: CASSLNRIGEKLFF. For the CDR3, the DNA is TGTGCCAGCAGCCTAAACCGGATCGGTGAAAAACTGTTTTTT. The chain combines TRBV28 with TRBJ1-4; unclear D gene. The CDR3 has 14 amino acids. Trimming cost V 6 bases and J 7 bases, with 15 bases left between them. Germline CDR1 and CDR2: MDHEN and SYDVKM.

CDR3 nucleotides: TGTGCCAGCAGTCACACGGGTAGAGAAGCTTTCTTT. Protein: CASSHTGREAFF. The chain couples TRBV5-8 to TRBJ1-1; D is unclear. This CDR3 has 12 residues. Germline CDR1 reads SGHTS; CDR2 reads YDEGEE. The V end was cut by 5 bases, the J end by 8 bases, with 13 bases between.

CDR3 sequence (DNA): TGTGCCAGCAGTTACGAGAGGAACTATGGCTACACCTTC. Amino acid sequence: CASSYERNYGYTF. This chain connects TRBV6-5 to TRBJ1-2; D uncertain. This CDR3 has 13 residues. Trimming pared 2 bases from V and 2 bases from J, leaving 6 bases between. Germline V gene lookup returns CDR1 MNHEY and CDR2 SVGAGI.

CDR3 region: CASSLVRFRQGHDNEQFF. In nucleotides, the CDR3 is TGTGCCAGCAGTTTAGTCCGCTTTCGACAGGGGCATGACAATGAGCAGTTCTTC. V and J are TRBV28 and TRBJ2-1; 8 bases fit TRBD1. Germline-derived CDR1 and CDR2 are MDHEN and SYDVKM. J lost 5 bases, V lost 2 bases, and 14 bases had no gene match. CDR3 length equals 18 residues.

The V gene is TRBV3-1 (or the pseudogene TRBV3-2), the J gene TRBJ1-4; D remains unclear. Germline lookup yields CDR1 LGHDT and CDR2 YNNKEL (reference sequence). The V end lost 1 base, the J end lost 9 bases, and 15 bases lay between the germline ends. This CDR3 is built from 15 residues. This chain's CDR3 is CASSQVGVPRQKLFF. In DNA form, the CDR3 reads TGTGCCAGCAGCCAAGTGGGAGTCCCCCGGCAAAAACTGTTTTTT.

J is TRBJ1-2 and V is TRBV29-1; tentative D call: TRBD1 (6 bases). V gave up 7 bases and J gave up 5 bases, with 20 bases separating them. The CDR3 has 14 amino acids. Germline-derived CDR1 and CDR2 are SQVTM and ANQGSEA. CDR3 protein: CSELPLDRTYGYTF. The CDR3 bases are TGCAGCGAGTTGCCTCTAGACAGGACTTATGGCTACACCTTC.

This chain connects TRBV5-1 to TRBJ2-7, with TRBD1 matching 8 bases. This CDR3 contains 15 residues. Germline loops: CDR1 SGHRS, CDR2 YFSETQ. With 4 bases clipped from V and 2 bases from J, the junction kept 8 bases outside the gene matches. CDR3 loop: CASSGPGQGTYEQYF. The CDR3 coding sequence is TGCGCCAGCAGCGGCCCAGGACAGGGAACCTACGAGCAGTACTTC.

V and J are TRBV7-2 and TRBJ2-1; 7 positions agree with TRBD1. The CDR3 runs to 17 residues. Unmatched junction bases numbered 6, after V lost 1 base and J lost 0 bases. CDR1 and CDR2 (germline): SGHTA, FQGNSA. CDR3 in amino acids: CASSLVVGQISYNEQFF. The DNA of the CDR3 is TGTGCCAGCAGCTTAGTAGTGGGACAGATCTCCTACAATGAGCAGTTCTTC.

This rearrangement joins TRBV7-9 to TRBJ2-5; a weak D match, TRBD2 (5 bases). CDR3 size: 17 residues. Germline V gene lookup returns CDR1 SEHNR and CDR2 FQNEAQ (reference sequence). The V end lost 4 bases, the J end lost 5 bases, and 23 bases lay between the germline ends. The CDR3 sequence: CASSSVSQRAGRETQYF. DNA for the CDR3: TGTGCCAGCAGCTCAGTAAGCCAGAGGGCCGGACGGGAGACCCAGTACTTC. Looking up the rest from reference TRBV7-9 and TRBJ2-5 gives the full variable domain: DTGVSQNPRHKITKRGQNVTFRCDPISEHNRLYWYRQTLGQGPEFLTYFQNEAQLEKSRLLSDRFSAERPKGSFSTLEIQRTEQGDSAMYLCASSSVSQRAGRETQYFGPGTRLLVL.

This CDR3 is CASSDRRDTEQYF. The CDR3, as DNA: TGTGCCAGTAGTGATAGGCGGGATACCGAGCAGTACTTC. V gene TRBV19 combines with J gene TRBJ2-7; the D gene is possibly TRBD2 (6 bases). The germline gives CDR1 LNHDA, CDR2 SQIVND (reference sequence). The CDR3 is 13 residues long. Trimming stripped 5 bases from V and 6 bases from J, with 14 bases between.